One sample yielded the 32 T cell receptor beta chains listed below, sequenced in a study of CXCR3-negative and CXCR3-positive naive CD8 T cells. Their recognized antigens are unknown. Broader study findings: Naive cells that were CXCR3-positive had more hydrophobic TRB CDR3s (compared with CXCR3-negative naive cells).

Preparation of TRB cDNA libraries relied on 5' RACE carrying UMI labels. From the 5' RACE reads, TCRdb lists one entry per CDR3 protein and no DNA. The sample table includes 50,000 to 60,000 distinct CDR3 sequences. The sample was naive CXCR3+ CD8+ T cells from blood. This sample's subset: CD45RO-CCR7+CD27+CD95- naive CD8+ T cells expressing CXCR3 (TNR3+). These receptors originate from a human donor in good health. Some clones in this sample may be carry-over from other donors' samples.

CDR3 loop: CASSLPGGGTEAFF. This rearrangement joins TRBV27 to TRBJ1-1; TCRdb's D call of TRBD1 is untestable without DNA. Germline CDR1 MNHEY, CDR2 SMNVEV (reference sequence). The length of the CDR3 is 14 residues.

V and J are TRBV11-2 and TRBJ2-7; the D gene TCRdb calls, TRBD1, cannot be checked with no DNA. Germline CDR1 reads SGHAT; CDR2 reads FQNNGV. This CDR3 comprises 15 residues. This CDR3 is CASSLNSHRAGEQYF.

V is TRBV4-1 and J is TRBJ2-6. Germline CDR1 MGHRA, CDR2 YSYEKL. The CDR3 is 14 residues long. CDR3 region: CASTVVTGANVLTF.

This chain uses TRBV28 with TRBJ1-1; TCRdb reports TRBD1, a call that lacks DNA to check it against. The CDR3 extends over 15 amino acids. The germline V gene has CDR1 MDHEN and CDR2 SYDVKM. CDR3 protein: CASSLGRATGTEAFF. Full variable domain (outside the CDR3, taken from reference TRBV28 and TRBJ1-1): DVKVTQSSRYLVKRTGEKVFLECVQDMDHENMFWYRQDPGLGLRLIYFSYDVKMKEKGDIPEGYSVSREKKERFSLILESASTNQTSMYLCASSLGRATGTEAFFGQGTRLTVV.

The chain links TRBV7-2 to TRBJ2-7; TCRdb lists TRBD2, though no DNA is available to test this call. From germline, CDR1 is SGHTA and CDR2 FQGNSA. This CDR3 region has 20 residues. This chain's CDR3 is CASSLRGQAGGLPAPGEQYF.

The V call is TRBV6-2 or TRBV6-3, the J call TRBJ2-1. Germline-derived CDR1 and CDR2 are MNHEY and SVGEGT. CDR3 size: 13 residues. The CDR3: CASSYNSNNEQFF.

The CDR3 protein is CSARDFTSLLDTQYF. The chain couples TRBV20-1 to TRBJ2-3; with no DNA, the TCRdb D assignment of TRBD2 cannot be verified. CDR1 and CDR2 (germline): DFQATT, SNEGSKA (reference sequence). There are 15 residues in the CDR3.

The chain employs TRBV6-5 and TRBJ1-1. Germline assignment: CDR1 MNHEY and CDR2 SVGAGI. This CDR3 is built from 17 residues. The CDR3 loop is CASSYIGIEVSNTEAFF.

The V gene is TRBV3-1, the J gene TRBJ1-6; without DNA, the TCRdb call of TRBD1 cannot be checked. The CDR3 runs to 14 residues. Germline values: CDR1 LGHDT, CDR2 YNNKEL (reference sequence). The CDR3 sequence is CASSRTGAGSPLHF.

This clonotype is identified as medium-sized (0.01 to 0.1%) from frequency. CDR3 residues: CASSRDQLGETQYF. The V call is TRBV7-7, the J call TRBJ2-5; TCRdb's D call, TRBD1, is unchecked because there is no DNA. In germline, CDR1 is SSHAT, CDR2 FNYEAQ (reference sequence). The CDR3 has 14 amino acids.

The chain has TRBV13 and TRBJ2-7; the TRBD1 assignment by TCRdb is unverifiable without DNA. Germline V CDR1 and CDR2: PRHDT, FYEKMQ (reference sequence). This CDR3 contains 16 residues. CDR3 protein: CASSSLVGGLNYEQYF.

This chain uses TRBV12-3 or TRBV12-4 with TRBJ1-1. The length of the CDR3 is 11 residues. The CDR3 loop is CASQVGAEAFF.

The chain recombines TRBV29-1 with TRBJ2-5; the TCRdb D gene call, TRBD1, has no DNA to confirm it. Germline CDR1 SQVTM, CDR2 ANQGSEA. CDR3 length: 18 residues. The chain's CDR3 is CSVWATGAHWTDQETQYF.

The chain employs TRBV19 and TRBJ1-4; TCRdb's D call, TRBD1, is unchecked because there is no DNA. Germline V CDR1 and CDR2: LNHDA, SQIVND (reference sequence). This CDR3 is built from 14 residues. The CDR3 loop reads CASSINGGEEKLFF.

The chain joins TRBV29-1 to TRBJ2-2; with no DNA, the TCRdb D assignment of TRBD2 cannot be verified. Germline V gene lookup returns CDR1 SQVTM and CDR2 ANQGSEA. The CDR3 runs to 15 residues. The chain's CDR3 is CSVGGVIGVSGELFF.

The rearrangement uses TRBV28 and TRBJ2-7; TCRdb selects TRBD2, and the lack of DNA leaves this call unchecked. This CDR3 has 15 residues. CDR1 and CDR2 (germline): MDHEN, SYDVKM. CDR3 residues: CASSLPAPLVWEQYF.

The chain links TRBV6-5 to TRBJ2-7; TCRdb's D gene call, TRBD1, goes unchecked for lack of DNA. The CDR3 is made up of 15 amino acids. Germline assignment: CDR1 MNHEY and CDR2 SVGAGI. The CDR3 sequence: CASLSWDSSSYEQYF.

The V gene is TRBV6-5, the J gene TRBJ1-6. The CDR3 runs 14 residues. CDR1 MNHEY and CDR2 SVGAGI come from the germline V gene. The CDR3 loop reads CASSQDFYNSPLHF.

The V call is TRBV4-2, the J call TRBJ1-1; no DNA is available, so the TRBD1 call from TCRdb remains unchecked. The CDR3 has 14 residues. Looked up from germline, CDR1 is LGHNA and CDR2 is YNFKEQ. The CDR3 reads CASSQALGGTEAFF.

The J gene is TRBJ2-5, the V gene TRBV29-1; TCRdb calls TRBD1, which cannot be checked without DNA. The length of the CDR3 is 13 residues. Germline CDR1 reads SQVTM; CDR2 reads ANQGSEA. This chain's CDR3 is CSVDRDTQETQYF.

This sequence joins TRBV12-3 or TRBV12-4 and TRBJ2-2; no DNA is available, so the TRBD1 call from TCRdb remains unchecked. The CDR3 has 16 residues. The CDR3 reads CANGGPLRTDTGELFF.

The chain employs TRBV4-3 and TRBJ1-5; absent DNA, TCRdb's TRBD1 call cannot be checked. This CDR3 is built from 16 residues. CDR1 is LGHNA, CDR2 YSLEER, per germline. CDR3 residues: CASSQGTGMRNQPQHF.

V gene TRBV2 combines with J gene TRBJ1-1; absent DNA, TCRdb's TRBD1 call cannot be checked. CDR1 SNHLY and CDR2 FYNNEI come from the germline V gene. This CDR3 contains 13 residues. CDR3 protein: CASSAGGLAEAFF.

The V gene is TRBV9, the J gene TRBJ2-6; TCRdb returns TRBD1, unconfirmable since there is no DNA. The V gene's germline CDR1 is SGDLS and CDR2 YYNGEE. The CDR3 is made up of 18 amino acids. This CDR3 is CASSDGQGASYGANVLTF.

This chain connects TRBV7-9 to TRBJ2-7; the D gene TCRdb calls, TRBD1, cannot be checked with no DNA. This CDR3 spans 16 amino acids. Germline V gene data show CDR1 as SEHNR and CDR2 as FQNEAQ (reference sequence). The CDR3 loop is CASTTKGGLPSYEQYF.

This sequence joins TRBV7-2 and TRBJ2-7; TCRdb indicates TRBD1, and absent DNA this call remains unverified. The CDR3 extends over 14 amino acids. Germline CDR1 SGHTA, CDR2 FQGNSA. The CDR3 protein is CASGPGPRFYEQYF.

The rearrangement uses TRBV20-1 and TRBJ2-1. The CDR3 sequence is 16 residues long. Germline CDR1 and CDR2: DFQATT and SNEGSKA (reference sequence). This CDR3 is CSARDLAHSSYNEQFF.

CDR3 region: CASSFISGGTYEQYF. The chain joins TRBV12-3 or TRBV12-4 to TRBJ2-7; the TCRdb call, TRBD2, lacks DNA for checking. The CDR3 has 15 residues.

The V gene is TRBV4-3, the J gene TRBJ2-1; the TCRdb D gene call, TRBD1, has no DNA to confirm it. CDR3 length equals 14 residues. Germline values: CDR1 LGHNA, CDR2 YSLEER. CDR3 protein: CASSKETAYNEQFF.

V and J are TRBV27 and TRBJ2-3; lacking DNA, the TRBD1 call made by TCRdb goes unchecked. The CDR3 has 14 residues. Germline V CDR1 and CDR2: MNHEY, SMNVEV (reference sequence). CDR3 loop: CAIQTGDVADTQYF.

The genes are TRBV27 and TRBJ2-1; the D call from TCRdb, TRBD1, cannot be confirmed without DNA. This CDR3 is built from 15 residues. Germline CDR1 MNHEY, CDR2 SMNVEV (reference sequence). The CDR3 spells CASSIPGRLGNEQFF.

This sequence joins TRBV28 and TRBJ2-7. This CDR3 is 13 amino acids long. From germline, CDR1 is MDHEN and CDR2 SYDVKM. The CDR3 protein is CASSLTRFYEQYF.